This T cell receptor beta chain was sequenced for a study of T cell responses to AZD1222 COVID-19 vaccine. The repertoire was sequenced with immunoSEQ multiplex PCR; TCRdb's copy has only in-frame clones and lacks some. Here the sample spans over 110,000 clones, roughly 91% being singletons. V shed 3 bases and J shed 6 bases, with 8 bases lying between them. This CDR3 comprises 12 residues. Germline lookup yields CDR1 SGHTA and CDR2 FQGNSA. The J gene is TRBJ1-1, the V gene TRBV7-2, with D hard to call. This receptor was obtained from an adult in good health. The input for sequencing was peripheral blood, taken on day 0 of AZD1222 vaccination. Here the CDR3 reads CASSFSYAEAFF. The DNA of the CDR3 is TGTGCCAGCAGCTTTTCTTACGCTGAAGCTTTCTTT.